A selection of T cell receptor beta chains follows, all from one sample in a study of T cells in Graves' hyperthyroidism and ophthalmopathy. MiXCR, applied by TCRdb to the multiplex PCR reads, yields one record per CDR3 protein. This sample has about half a million distinct CDR3 sequences, with roughly 23% found just once. Sequenced sample: blood. The receptors stem from a woman in her seventies with Graves' ophthalmopathy. CDR3s include the opening cysteine and the closing phenylalanine or tryptophan. D genes are given only for firm matches. The size entry is marked missing in some rows and otherwise reads once, few, many or a size class.

j_call	d_call	clone_size	v_call	cdr3_nt	cdr3_aa
TRBJ2-7	TRBD1	-	TRBV5-4	TGTGCCAGCAGCCTCGACAGGGGTTTGAGGGAGCAGTACTTC	CASSLDRGLREQYF
TRBJ2-1	-	-	TRBV11-2	TGTGCCAGCTCACCACCCGGGACTGCCGGGGGCCATGAGCAGTTCTTC	CASSPPGTAGGHEQFF
TRBJ2-3	-	many	TRBV9	TGTGCCAGCAGCGTAGCTGCAGATACGCAGTATTTT	CASSVAADTQYF
TRBJ1-1	-	many	TRBV12-3/TRBV12-4	TGTGCCAGCAGCCCCAGTAGTGACTTGGGTGAAGCTTTCTTT	CASSPSSDLGEAFF
TRBJ2-7	TRBD2	many	TRBV3-1	TGTGCCAGCAGCCAAAGCGGGAGAAGGGGCGAGCAGTACTTC	CASSQSGRRGEQYF
TRBJ1-5	-	many	TRBV6-2/TRBV6-3	TGTGCCAGCAGTTACTCTTCCGGACAGCCCCAGCATTTT	CASSYSSGQPQHF
TRBJ2-7	TRBD2	-	TRBV7-2	TGTGCCAGCAGCGTATCAAGACTAGCGGTAATCTACAAGCAGTACTTC	CASSVSRLAVIYKQYF
TRBJ2-3	-	many	TRBV7-2	TGTGCCAGCAACCTAGGAAGCACAGATACGCAGTATTTT	CASNLGSTDTQYF
TRBJ1-2	TRBD1	many	TRBV27	TGTGCCAGCAGTCCCGCCCTCCTCGGGACAGGGCCATGGGACTATGGCTACACCTTC	CASSPALLGTGPWDYGYTF
TRBJ1-1	TRBD1	few	TRBV19	TGTGCCAGTAATCAAAGACAGGGGGATGAAGCTTTCTTT	CASNQRQGDEAFF
TRBJ1-5	-	-	TRBV19	TGTGCCAGTACCATGAGGGGGGTGGGTCAGCCCCAGCATTTT	CASTMRGVGQPQHF
TRBJ2-7	TRBD2	many	TRBV5-1	TGCGCCAGCAGCTTCGAAGCGGGAGGGCCGTTTTACGAGCAGTACTTC	CASSFEAGGPFYEQYF
TRBJ1-1	-	-	TRBV19	TGTGCCAGTAGGTTTAAGGGATCGGTCACTGAAGCTTTCTTT	CASRFKGSVTEAFF
TRBJ2-7	TRBD2	few	TRBV11-2	TGTGCCAGCAGGCACTCGGGGGGGCGATTCTCCTACGAGCAGTACTTC	CASRHSGGRFSYEQYF
TRBJ2-2	TRBD1	many	TRBV28	TGTGCCAGCAGTCCGTCACAGGGGGCAGTGAGCACCGGGGAGCTGTTTTTT	CASSPSQGAVSTGELFF
TRBJ2-2	TRBD2	-	TRBV19	TGTGCCAGTAGGCCACCGGGACTAGTTGGTGGAACCGGGGAGCTGTTTTTT	CASRPPGLVGGTGELFF
TRBJ2-7	-	-	TRBV9	TGTGCCAGCAGCCCCGCCTGGAACTCCTACGAGCAGTACTTC	CASSPAWNSYEQYF
TRBJ2-1	-	many	TRBV14	TGTGCCAGCAGCCAAGCCTACGAGCAGTTCTTC	CASSQAYEQFF
TRBJ2-1	-	many	TRBV12-3/TRBV12-4	TGTGCCAGCAGTTTAAAGGGAAGCAGGGTTCCGTTCTTC	CASSLKGSRVPFF
TRBJ1-4	-	-	TRBV16	TGTGCCAGCAGCCAATCGGCTCAGGGTATCCGAACTAATGAAAAACTGTTTTTT	CASSQSAQGIRTNEKLFF
TRBJ2-1	-	few	TRBV4-1	TGCGCCAGCAGCCAGCCCGTGGGACCGACCTACAATGAGCAGTTCTTC	CASSQPVGPTYNEQFF
TRBJ1-5	TRBD1	many	TRBV2	TGTGCCAGCAGGGGAACAGGGGGTCAGCCCCAGCATTTT	CASRGTGGQPQHF
TRBJ1-1	-	few	TRBV5-6	TGTGCCAGCAGCTTGGTAGCAGGGGTTGAAGCTTTCTTT	CASSLVAGVEAFF
TRBJ2-5	-	few	TRBV11-1	TGTGCCAGCAGCTTCGCGAGGGGCTTTCAAGAGACCCAGTACTTC	CASSFARGFQETQYF
TRBJ1-1	-	-	TRBV30	TGTGCCTGGAGTGTAAGGGTTCAAGGGAACACTGAAGCTTTCTTT	CAWSVRVQGNTEAFF
TRBJ1-2	-	-	TRBV9	TGTGCCAGCACCCCCCATTGGGGAGGGGAAAACTATGGCTACACCTTC	CASTPHWGGENYGYTF
TRBJ2-2	TRBD1	-	TRBV11-1	TGTGCCAGCAGCTTGAACCGGGACAGGGGGCGCGGAACCGGGGAGCTGTTTTTT	CASSLNRDRGRGTGELFF
TRBJ1-5	-	few	TRBV30	TGTGCCTGGAGTGTACGTTCTAGCAATCAGCCCCAGCATTTT	CAWSVRSSNQPQHF
TRBJ2-2	-	-	TRBV3-1	TGTGCCAGCAGCCAACTTGCGGAGCTGTTTTTT	CASSQLAELFF
TRBJ1-2	TRBD1	-	TRBV11-2	TGTGCCAGCAGCTCACCCTATTCGACAGGGGGCCGACGCTATGGCTACACCTTC	CASSSPYSTGGRRYGYTF
TRBJ1-1	-	many	TRBV3-1	TGTGCCAGCAGCCGGGGGGGCGGCACTGAAGCTTTCTTT	CASSRGGGTEAFF
TRBJ1-1	-	few	TRBV18	TGTGCCAGCTCACCGGTCCAGTGGGCGGACACTGAAGCTTTCTTT	CASSPVQWADTEAFF
TRBJ2-7	-	-	TRBV18	TGTGCCAGCTCACCCTCCTCGGACGGGTACGAGCAGTACTTC	CASSPSSDGYEQYF
TRBJ1-3	-	-	TRBV20-1	TGCAGTGCTCTCCGGTTCAACTCTGGAAACACCATATATTTT	CSALRFNSGNTIYF
TRBJ1-1	-	-	TRBV10-3	TGTGCCATCAGTGAGAGGGGCAGCAAAGCTTTCTTT	CAISERGSKAFF
TRBJ2-7	-	-	TRBV5-1	TGCGCCAGCAGCTTGGGAGACAGTGTCTTCTACGAGCAGTACTTC	CASSLGDSVFYEQYF
TRBJ2-2	-	many	TRBV7-3	TGTGCCAGCAGCTCCGGGGACACCGGGGAGCTGTTTTTT	CASSSGDTGELFF
TRBJ2-2	-	few	TRBV6-2/TRBV6-3	TGTGCCAGCAGTTACACGGGGGAAGCGGGCGGGGAGCTGTTTTTT	CASSYTGEAGGELFF